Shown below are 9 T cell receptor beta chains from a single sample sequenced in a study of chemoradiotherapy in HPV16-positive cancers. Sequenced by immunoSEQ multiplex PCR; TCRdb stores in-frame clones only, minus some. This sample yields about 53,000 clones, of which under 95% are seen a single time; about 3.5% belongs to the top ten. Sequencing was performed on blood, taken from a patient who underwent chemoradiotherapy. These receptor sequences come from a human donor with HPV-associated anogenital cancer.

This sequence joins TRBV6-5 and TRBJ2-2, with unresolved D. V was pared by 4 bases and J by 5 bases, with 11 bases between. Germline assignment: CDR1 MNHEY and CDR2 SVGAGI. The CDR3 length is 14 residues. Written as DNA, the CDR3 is TGTGCCAGCAGTTCCTTGGATTTGACCGGGGAGCTGTTTTTT. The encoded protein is CASSSLDLTGELFF.

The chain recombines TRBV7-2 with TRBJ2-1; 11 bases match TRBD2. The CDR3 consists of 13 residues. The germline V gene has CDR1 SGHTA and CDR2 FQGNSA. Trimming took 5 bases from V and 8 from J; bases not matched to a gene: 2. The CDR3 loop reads CASSLSGRDEQFF. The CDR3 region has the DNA TGTGCCAGCAGCCTTAGCGGGAGGGATGAGCAGTTCTTC.

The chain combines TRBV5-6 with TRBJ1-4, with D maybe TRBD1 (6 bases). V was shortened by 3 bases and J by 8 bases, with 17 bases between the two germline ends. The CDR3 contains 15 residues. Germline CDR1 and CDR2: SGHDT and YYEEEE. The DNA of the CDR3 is TGTGCCAGCAGCTGGTCAGGGGCAAGTGAGGAAAAACTGTTTTTT. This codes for CASSWSGASEEKLFF. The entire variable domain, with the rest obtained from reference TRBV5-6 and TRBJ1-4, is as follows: DAGVTQSPTHLIKTRGQQVTLRCSPKSGHDTVSWYQQALGQGPQFIFQYYEEEERQRGNFPDRFSGHQFPNYSSELNVNALLLGDSALYLCASSWSGASEEKLFFGSGTQLSVL.

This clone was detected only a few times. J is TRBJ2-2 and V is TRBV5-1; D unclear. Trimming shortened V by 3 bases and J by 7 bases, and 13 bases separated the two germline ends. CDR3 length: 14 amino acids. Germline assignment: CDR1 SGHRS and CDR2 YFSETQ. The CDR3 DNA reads TGCGCCAGCAGCTCCATCCTCTCGGGCGGGGAGCTGTTTTTT. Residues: CASSSILSGGELFF.

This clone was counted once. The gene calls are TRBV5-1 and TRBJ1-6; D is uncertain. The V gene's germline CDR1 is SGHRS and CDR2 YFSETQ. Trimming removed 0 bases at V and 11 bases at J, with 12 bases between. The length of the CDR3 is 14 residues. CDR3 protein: CASSLDRATAPLHF. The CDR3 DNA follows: TGCGCCAGCAGCTTGGACAGAGCAACCGCACCCCTCCACTTT.

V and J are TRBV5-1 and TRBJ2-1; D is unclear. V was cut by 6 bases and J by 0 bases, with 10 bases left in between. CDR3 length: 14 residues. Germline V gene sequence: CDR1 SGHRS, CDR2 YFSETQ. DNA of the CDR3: TGCGCCAGCATCCTAGTTAGCTCCTACAATGAGCAGTTCTTC. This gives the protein CASILVSSYNEQFF. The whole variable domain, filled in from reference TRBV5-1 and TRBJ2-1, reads KAGVTQTPRYLIKTRGQQVTLSCSPISGHRSVSWYQQTPGQGLQFLFEYFSETQRNKGNFPGRFSGRQFSNSRSEMNVSTLELGDSALYLCASILVSSYNEQFFGPGTRLTVL.

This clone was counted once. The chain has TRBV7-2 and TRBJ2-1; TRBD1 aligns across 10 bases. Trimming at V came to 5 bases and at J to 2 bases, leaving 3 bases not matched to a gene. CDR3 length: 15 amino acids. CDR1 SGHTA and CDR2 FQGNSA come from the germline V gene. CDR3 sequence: CASSRQGAAYNEQFF. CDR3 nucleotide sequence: TGTGCCAGCAGCCGACAGGGGGCGGCCTACAATGAGCAGTTCTTC. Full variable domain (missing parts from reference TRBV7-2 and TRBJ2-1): GAGVSQSPSNKVTEKGKDVELRCDPISGHTALYWYRQSLGQGLEFLIYFQGNSAPDKSGLPSDRFSAERTGGSVSTLTIQRTQQEDSAVYLCASSRQGAAYNEQFFGPGTRLTVL.

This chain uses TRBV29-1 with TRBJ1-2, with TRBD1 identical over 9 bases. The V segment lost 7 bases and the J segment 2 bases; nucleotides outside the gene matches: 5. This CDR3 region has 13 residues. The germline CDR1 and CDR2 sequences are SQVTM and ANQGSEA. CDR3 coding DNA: TGCAGCGCCTGGGGACAGGGCAACTATGGCTACACCTTC. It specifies CSAWGQGNYGYTF.

This chain's CDR3 is CASTPQASYNSPLHF. The CDR3 bases are TGTGCCAGCACCCCACAGGCGTCCTATAATTCACCCCTCCACTTT. The chain carries TRBV5-8 and TRBJ1-6; D is perhaps TRBD1 (5 bases). V lost 6 bases, J lost 1 base, and 11 bases lay in between. This CDR3 has 15 amino acids. The germline gives CDR1 SGHTS, CDR2 YDEGEE.